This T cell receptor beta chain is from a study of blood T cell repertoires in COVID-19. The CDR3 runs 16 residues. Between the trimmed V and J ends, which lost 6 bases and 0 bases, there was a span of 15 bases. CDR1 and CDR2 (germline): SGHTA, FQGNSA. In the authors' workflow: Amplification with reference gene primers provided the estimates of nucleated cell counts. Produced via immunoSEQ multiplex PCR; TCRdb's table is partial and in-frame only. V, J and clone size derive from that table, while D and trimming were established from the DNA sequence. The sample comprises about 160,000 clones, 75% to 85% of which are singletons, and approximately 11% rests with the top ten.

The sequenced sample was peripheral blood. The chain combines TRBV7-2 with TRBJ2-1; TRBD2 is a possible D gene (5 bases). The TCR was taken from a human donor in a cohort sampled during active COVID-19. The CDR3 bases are TGTGCCAGCAGAAGAGAGCGGCTTAGCTCCTACAATGAGCAGTTCTTC. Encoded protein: CASRRERLSSYNEQFF.